This T cell receptor beta chain was captured by sequencing in a study of shared clonotypes between healthy human individuals. Each sorted subset replicate got 200 ng genomic DNA, tens of thousands of genomes. Produced via immunoSEQ multiplex PCR; TCRdb's table is partial and in-frame only. Among roughly 1,500,000 clones listed, approximately 98.5% were seen once. The split of CD4+ cells yielded CD45RA+ naive and CD45RA-negative memory subsets. Germline loops: CDR1 SNHLY, CDR2 FYNNEI. The CDR3 sequence is 13 residues long. V was cut by 5 bases and J by 5 bases, with 12 bases left in between. The sample comprised naive CD4+ T cells sorted from blood. Subset described: CD45RA+ positively selected. The chain joins TRBV2 to TRBJ2-5; D not resolved. The sequence derives from a man aged 30 to 39 in good health. CDR3 loop: CASSWTHGETQYF. CDR3 DNA sequence: TGTGCCAGCAGTTGGACCCACGGGGAGACCCAGTACTTC. Full variable domain (missing parts from reference TRBV2 and TRBJ2-5): EPEVTQTPSHQVTQMGQEVILRCVPISNHLYFYWYRQILGQKVEFLVSFYNNEISEKSEIFDDQFSVERPDGSNFTLKIRSTKLEDSAMYFCASSWTHGETQYFGPGTRLLVL.